What follows are 32 T cell receptor beta chains derived from one specimen sequenced in a study of T cell clonality in common variable immunodeficiency. Generated by immunoSEQ multiplex PCR, the TCRdb table keeps only in-frame clones and is missing some. The profile covers about 81,000 clones, none occurring a single time. Sequencing was carried out using peripheral blood mononuclear cells. All receptors come from a person aged 18 to 75 in good health.

This clone came up a few times. Read sequence stops 3 residues before the CDR3 end, and the germline J gene provides the missing end. The chain joins TRBV19 to TRBJ2-5; TRBD1 agrees at 8 bases. Germline V gene sequence: CDR1 LNHDA, CDR2 SQIVND (reference sequence). CDR3 length: 15 residues. Trimming removed 5 bases from V and 6 bases from J; junction bases left unmatched: 11. CDR3 bases read: TGTGCCAGTAGTCCCGGACAGGGAGCCAATCAGACC. Translated: CASSPGQGANQT. Given in full, the CDR3 is CASSPGQGANQTQYF.

This clone was recorded at least ten times. The DNA read from the CDR3 is TGTGCCTGGAGTGTACCGGGGGGTAGCACAGATACG. Protein: CAWSVPGGSTDT. The entire CDR3 protein reads CAWSVPGGSTDTQYF. The chain couples TRBV30 to TRBJ2-3, with TRBD2 matching 7 bases. The CDR3 extends 3 residues past the end of the read, so its final part is completed from the germline J gene. From germline, CDR1 is GTSNPN and CDR2 SVGIG (reference sequence). The V gene end was trimmed by 0 bases and the J gene end by 0 bases; junction bases not matched to a gene: 3. The CDR3 is 15 amino acids.

This clone was seen ten or more times. The read ends 3 residues shy of where the CDR3 ends; the end is completed using the germline J gene. The gene calls are TRBV6-1 and TRBJ1-1; D is perhaps TRBD1 (5 bases). The CDR3 is made up of 16 amino acids. Germline loops: CDR1 MNHNS, CDR2 SASEGT. CDR3 loop: CASSVNFLEGYYEAFF. CDR3 DNA (partial): TGTGCCAGCAGTGTAAATTTTCTCGAGGGGTACTACGAA.

This clone was detected many times. Read data end 3 residues before the CDR3 end; the end is taken from the germline J gene. This chain joins TRBV5-1 and TRBJ2-7; TRBD1 agrees at 8 bases. J lost 2 bases, V lost 4 bases, and 14 bases had no gene match. There are 17 residues in the CDR3. Germline V gene data show CDR1 as SGHRS and CDR2 as YFSETQ. CDR3 protein: CASSLNRQGFVPYEQYF. Incomplete CDR3 DNA: TGCGCCAGCAGCCTCAACAGACAGGGGTTTGTCCCCTACGAG.

This clone has a count of ten or more. The CDR3 end falls 3 residues outside the read, so it is completed with the germline J gene. The rearrangement links TRBV29-1 to TRBJ2-7, with a possible D match to TRBD2 (5 bases). Trimming shortened V by 4 bases and J by 4 bases, and 5 bases separated the two germline ends. This CDR3 contains 10 residues. Germline CDR1 SQVTM, CDR2 ANQGSEA. CDR3 sequence: CSVAGYEQYF. CDR3 DNA (partial): TGCAGCGTTGCGGGGTACGAG.

This clone was counted many times. The read terminates 3 residues before the CDR3 end, so the remaining end is supplied by the germline J gene. This chain connects TRBV20-1 to TRBJ2-1; 7 nucleotides line up with TRBD2. The germline gives CDR1 DFQATT, CDR2 SNEGSKA (reference sequence). Trimming at V came to 6 bases and at J to 6 bases, leaving 14 bases not matched to a gene. The CDR3 covers 15 residues. The CDR3: CSALFFPSGGNEQFF. The DNA read from the CDR3 is TGCAGTGCCCTCTTTTTCCCTAGCGGTGGCAATGAG.

This clone was recorded at least ten times. Sequencing ends 3 residues short of the CDR3 end; the germline J gene provides the rest. The J gene is TRBJ2-5, the V gene TRBV4-1; perhaps TRBD1 as D (5 bases). There are 14 residues in the CDR3. Germline CDR1 MGHRA, CDR2 YSYEKL. V lost 5 bases and J lost 5, with 15 bases in between. The CDR3 here is CASSRWGLEETQYF. The covered CDR3 bases are TGCGCCAGCAGCAGGTGGGGCCTTGAGGAGACC.

This clone was seen many times. Read sequence stops 3 residues before the CDR3 end, and the germline J gene provides the missing end. The chain has TRBV6-2 or TRBV6-3 and TRBJ2-7; 11 nucleotides line up with TRBD1. The CDR3 spans 16 residues. V lost 2 bases and J lost 1; bases outside the gene matches: 4. Germline V CDR1 and CDR2: MNHEY, SVGEGT. CDR3 bases read: TGTGCCAGCAGTTACCCGTGGGACAGGGGGTCCTACGAG. Translation: CASSYPWDRGSYE. The CDR3 in its entirety is CASSYPWDRGSYEQYF.

This clone was found many times. One junction end disagrees with the germline gene, perhaps due to a read error. The read ends 3 residues early relative to the CDR3; the germline J gene fills the gap. The chain joins TRBV4-2 to TRBJ2-1; D is undetermined. The CDR3 is 13 amino acids. Germline assignment: CDR1 LGHNA and CDR2 YNFKEQ. Incomplete CDR3 DNA: TGCGCCAGCAGCCAAGCCCCAGGATATGAG. This encodes CASSQAPGYE. The complete CDR3 sequence is CASSQAPGYEQFF.

This clone was seen ten or more times. From the germline J gene comes the end of the CDR3, since the read stops 3 residues before it. V and J are TRBV29-1 and TRBJ2-1; D not resolved. The germline V gene has CDR1 SQVTM and CDR2 ANQGSEA. V was cut by 3 bases and J by 4 bases, with 22 bases left in between. The CDR3 has 17 residues. CDR3 region: CSVDPLAAQITYNEQFF. The sequenced part of the CDR3 DNA is TGCAGCGTTGACCCCCTGGCGGCGCAGATAACTTACAATGAG.

This clone was found many times. The CDR3 end falls 3 residues outside the read, so it is completed with the germline J gene. This chain links TRBV30 with TRBJ2-7, with a possible D match to TRBD1 (5 bases). Per germline, CDR1 GTSNPN and CDR2 SVGIG (reference sequence). The CDR3 length is 15 residues. V shed 0 bases and J shed 5 bases, with 17 bases lying between them. The CDR3 region is CAWSVRGRELDEQYF. Incomplete CDR3 DNA: TGTGCCTGGAGTGTAAGGGGCAGAGAACTGGACGAG.

This clone was detected ten times or more. The read ends 3 residues before the CDR3 terminus; that terminus is restored from the germline J gene. The rearrangement joins TRBV5-5 to TRBJ1-1, with a possible D match to TRBD1 (5 bases). Trimming shortened V by 6 bases and J by 3 bases, and 12 bases separated the two germline ends. CDR1 and CDR2 (germline): SGHKS, YYEKEE (reference sequence). CDR3 length: 13 amino acids. This CDR3 is CASTSTGDTEAFF. The covered CDR3 bases are TGTGCCAGCACCAGTACAGGAGACACTGAA.

The table lists this clone with many counts. The CDR3 is cut off 3 residues early in the read; its end comes from the germline J gene. This rearrangement joins TRBV6-2 or TRBV6-3 to TRBJ1-2; 8 nucleotides align to TRBD1. Germline V gene data show CDR1 as MNHEY and CDR2 as SVGEGT. The CDR3 is 14 residues long. This CDR3 reads CASSLGQGFEGYTF. The sequenced part of the CDR3 DNA is TGTGCCAGCAGTCTCGGACAGGGTTTCGAAGGC.

This clone was recorded at least ten times. The sequence runs out 3 residues before the end of the CDR3; the remainder is reconstructed from the germline J gene. The chain employs TRBV9 and TRBJ2-2, with TRBD2 identical over 10 bases. The germline gives CDR1 SGDLS, CDR2 YYNGEE. The V and J ends lost 3 bases and 4 bases, in that order; junction bases with no gene match: 9. CDR3 length equals 17 residues. The CDR3 sequence is CASSAWLAGAATGELFF. The sequenced part of the CDR3 DNA is TGTGCCAGCAGCGCATGGCTAGCGGGAGCAGCCACCGGGGAG.

This clone was seen ten or more times. The read ends 3 residues before the CDR3 terminus; that terminus is restored from the germline J gene. J is TRBJ2-4 and V is TRBV20-1; 7 bases align to TRBD1. The length of the CDR3 is 16 residues. V lost 1 base, J lost 0 bases, and 6 bases stayed unmatched. From germline, CDR1 is DFQATT and CDR2 SNEGSKA (reference sequence). The sequenced part of the CDR3 DNA is TGCAGTGCTAGAGTACCGGGACAGCTAGCCAAAAACATT. Translation: CSARVPGQLAKNI. The full CDR3 protein is CSARVPGQLAKNIQYF.

This clone was picked up many times. The part of the CDR3 DNA that was read is TGTGCCAGCAGCATCCTGGACAGCTTACTAGAGACC. This codes for CASSILDSLLET. The full CDR3 sequence reads CASSILDSLLETQYF. The chain uses TRBV5-5 and TRBJ2-5; weak D call: TRBD1 (6 bases). The CDR3 is cut off 3 residues early in the read; its end comes from the germline J gene. The CDR3 totals 15 residues. Germline values: CDR1 SGHKS, CDR2 YYEKEE (reference sequence). V lost 4 bases and J lost 4, with 17 bases in between.

This clone came up many times. The missing CDR3 end, 3 residues past where the read stops, is filled in from the germline J gene. The V call is TRBV7-3, the J call TRBJ2-7; 11 bases agree with TRBD1. V shed 3 bases, J shed 6 bases, and the junction held 1 base outside the gene matches. This CDR3 region has 13 residues. The germline V gene has CDR1 SGHTA and CDR2 FQGTGA. The CDR3 sequence: CASSLGTGGEQYF. Partial CDR3 DNA: TGTGCCAGCAGCTTGGGGACAGGGGGCGAG.

This clone was recorded at least ten times. The CDR3 extends 3 residues past the end of the read, so its final part is completed from the germline J gene. V and J are TRBV10-3 and TRBJ2-1, with 9 bases lining up with TRBD1. This CDR3 comprises 14 residues. The J segment lost 8 bases and the V segment lost 6 bases, leaving 8 bases of the junction unmatched. Germline lookup yields CDR1 ENHRY and CDR2 SYGVKD. The part of the CDR3 DNA that was read is TGTGCCATCAGACAGGGGGCAGGCGCCGATGAG. It yields the protein CAIRQGAGADE. The whole CDR3 sequence is CAIRQGAGADEQFF.

This clone was counted many times. The DNA ends 3 residues before the CDR3 does, and the rest of the CDR3 is filled in from the germline J gene. The rearrangement uses TRBV3-1 (or the pseudogene TRBV3-2) and TRBJ2-1, with no clear D. There are 13 residues in the CDR3. Germline assignment: CDR1 LGHDT and CDR2 YNNKEL (reference sequence). The V end was cut by 0 bases, the J end by 8 bases, with 8 bases between. The CDR3 spells CASSQERCDEQFF. The covered CDR3 bases are TGTGCCAGCAGCCAAGAAAGATGCGATGAG.

The table lists this clone with a few counts. The CDR3 end is not reached by the read, which stops 3 residues before it; the germline J gene fills it in. This chain connects TRBV30 to TRBJ2-5; the D gene is possibly TRBD1 (6 bases). The germline V and J ends were trimmed by 6 bases and 1 base, with 12 bases remaining between them. The CDR3 spans 13 residues. Germline values: CDR1 GTSNPN, CDR2 SVGIG (reference sequence). The CDR3 DNA, read in part, is TGTGCCTGCAGAGGACAGACCCAAGAGACC. Its protein is CACRGQTQET. The full CDR3 protein reads CACRGQTQETQYF.

This clone showed up many times. The read falls 3 residues short of the CDR3 end, and the missing part is taken from the germline J gene. V gene TRBV19 combines with J gene TRBJ2-7; either TRBD1 or TRBD2 may fit D (5 bases each). The CDR3 is 15 residues long. Germline V gene data show CDR1 as LNHDA and CDR2 as SQIVND (reference sequence). The V end lost 4 bases, the J end lost 0 bases, and 13 bases lay between the germline ends. CDR3 region: CASSTGKGPSYEQYF. The CDR3 DNA, read in part, is TGTGCCAGTAGTACGGGAAAGGGGCCCTCCTACGAG. Based on the CDR3 plus reference TRBV19 and TRBJ2-7, the full variable domain is DGGITQSPKYLFRKEGQNVTLSCEQNLNHDAMYWYRQDPGQGLRLIYYSQIVNDFQKGDIAEGYSVSREKKESFPLTVTSAQKNPTAFYLCASSTGKGPSYEQYFGPGTRLTVT.

This clone occurred many times. The CDR3 end falls 3 residues outside the read, so it is completed with the germline J gene. V is TRBV11-3 and J is TRBJ2-7; TRBD2 agrees at 11 bases. V lost 5 bases and J lost 3; bases outside the gene matches: 6. The V gene's germline CDR1 is SGHNT and CDR2 YENEEA. CDR3 length: 15 amino acids. CDR3 sequence reads: CASSAGTSGYYEQYF. The CDR3 bases that were read are TGTGCCAGCAGCGCCGGGACTAGCGGCTACTACGAG.

This clone was counted between two and nine times. Read coverage stops 3 residues before the CDR3 terminus; the germline J gene supplies the remainder. The V gene is TRBV30, the J gene TRBJ1-1, with TRBD1 matching 9 bases. CDR3 length: 16 amino acids. V lost 0 bases and J lost 7; bases outside the gene matches: 12. Germline values: CDR1 GTSNPN, CDR2 SVGIG (reference sequence). CDR3 bases read: TGTGCCTGGAGTGTTGGGACAGGGCCAGGGGGGGATGAA. Translating it yields CAWSVGTGPGGDE. The whole CDR3 reads CAWSVGTGPGGDEAFF.

This clone was picked up many times. The read gets to within 3 residues of the CDR3 end, and the germline J gene fills in the rest. The rearrangement joins TRBV2 to TRBJ2-5, with no clear D. Trimming took 7 bases from V and 4 from J, leaving 13 bases between them. CDR1 SNHLY and CDR2 FYNNEI come from the germline V gene. This CDR3 is built from 13 residues. This CDR3 is CASTSSRGETQYF. CDR3 DNA (partial): TGTGCCAGCACCAGTTCCCGCGGAGAGACC.

In its sample, this clone was seen many times. The read halts 3 residues ahead of the CDR3 end, with the missing end drawn from the germline J gene. J is TRBJ2-3 and V is TRBV20-1, with 7 bases lining up with TRBD2. The CDR3 is made up of 17 amino acids. J was trimmed by 5 bases and V by 5 bases; bases with no gene match: 19. The germline V gene has CDR1 DFQATT and CDR2 SNEGSKA (reference sequence). The sequenced CDR3 bases are TGCAGTGCTGGGGTACCTAGCGGCGGGAGTCGTGGAGATACG. This translates into CSAGVPSGGSRGDT. The entire CDR3 protein is CSAGVPSGGSRGDTQYF.

This clone has a count of ten or more. The read halts 3 residues ahead of the CDR3 end, with the missing end drawn from the germline J gene. The chain has TRBV19 and TRBJ1-1; unclear D gene. Per germline, CDR1 LNHDA and CDR2 SQIVND (reference sequence). CDR3 length: 13 residues. The part of the CDR3 DNA that was read is TGTGCCAGTAGTATAGATCGGGGTACCGAA. Translating it yields CASSIDRGTE. The full CDR3 sequence reads CASSIDRGTEAFF.

This clone was observed at least ten times. With the read ending 3 residues before the CDR3 end, the germline J gene is used to fill in that end. This rearrangement joins TRBV20-1 to TRBJ2-3, with TRBD1 matching 7 bases. From germline, CDR1 is DFQATT and CDR2 SNEGSKA (reference sequence). J lost 4 bases, V lost 5 bases, and 12 bases had no gene match. The CDR3 consists of 15 residues. CDR3 residues: CSAFSSTGRSDTQYF. The CDR3 DNA, read in part, is TGCAGTGCTTTTTCTTCGACAGGGCGCTCAGATACG.

This clone has ten or more counts. The read halts 3 residues ahead of the CDR3 end, with the missing end drawn from the germline J gene. J is TRBJ2-3 and V is TRBV19, with 7 bases lining up with TRBD2. The CDR3 covers 15 residues. Unmatched junction bases numbered 7, after V lost 5 bases and J lost 2 bases. Germline CDR1 reads LNHDA; CDR2 reads SQIVND (reference sequence). The CDR3 reads CASSSSSGSTDTQYF. The sequenced part of the CDR3 DNA is TGTGCCAGTAGTTCCTCTAGCGGATCCACAGATACG.

This clone has ten or more counts. With the read ending 3 residues before the CDR3 end, the germline J gene is used to fill in that end. This chain links TRBV19 with TRBJ1-4; TRBD1 aligns across 9 bases. Germline assignment: CDR1 LNHDA and CDR2 SQIVND (reference sequence). V shed 4 bases and J 6 bases; nucleotides not matched to a gene: 6. This CDR3 spans 15 amino acids. CDR3 in amino acids: CASSSPTGGDEKLFF. The sequenced CDR3 bases are TGTGCCAGTAGTAGTCCGACAGGGGGGGATGAAAAA.

This clone was seen at least ten times. The CDR3 is cut off 3 residues early in the read; its end comes from the germline J gene. The gene calls are TRBV20-1 and TRBJ2-7; TRBD2 matches at 7 bases. The CDR3 is made up of 13 amino acids. V dropped 7 bases and J dropped 4; count of bases not matched to a gene: 10. CDR1 and CDR2 from the germline V gene are DFQATT and SNEGSKA (reference sequence). The sequenced part of the CDR3 DNA is TGCAGTGTGCGGAGCGGGATCGGTTACGAG. Its translation is CSVRSGIGYE. In full, the CDR3 reads CSVRSGIGYEQYF.

This clone came up many times. The missing CDR3 end, 3 residues past where the read stops, is filled in from the germline J gene. This rearrangement joins TRBV28 to TRBJ1-1; 7 bases match TRBD1. This CDR3 comprises 13 residues. Per germline, CDR1 MDHEN and CDR2 SYDVKM. The CDR3 loop is CATGSALGTEAFF. The DNA read from the CDR3 is TGTGCGACAGGGAGTGCTTTAGGCACTGAA.

There are many counts of this clone. The read ends 3 residues shy of where the CDR3 ends; the end is completed using the germline J gene. The chain combines TRBV20-1 with TRBJ1-5, with TRBD1 matching over 8 bases. The CDR3 length is 16 residues. V dropped 5 bases and J dropped 4; count of bases not matched to a gene: 13. Germline assignment: CDR1 DFQATT and CDR2 SNEGSKA (reference sequence). CDR3 DNA (partial): TGCAGTGCTGGAAGAACAGGGGGTTTAGGGAATCAGCCC. The encoded protein is CSAGRTGGLGNQP. From start to end, the CDR3 is CSAGRTGGLGNQPQHF.